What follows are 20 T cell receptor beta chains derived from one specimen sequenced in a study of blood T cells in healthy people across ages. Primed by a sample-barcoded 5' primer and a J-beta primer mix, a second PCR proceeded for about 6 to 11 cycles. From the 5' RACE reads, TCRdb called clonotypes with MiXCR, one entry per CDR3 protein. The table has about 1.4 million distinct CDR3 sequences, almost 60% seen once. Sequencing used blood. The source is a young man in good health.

The CDR3 DNA reads TGTGCCAGCAGCCCACAGGAAGATAGGACTGAAGCTTTCTTT. Encoded protein: CASSPQEDRTEAFF. V and J are TRBV3-1 and TRBJ1-1, with D possibly being TRBD1 (5 bases). Trimming took 4 bases from V and 5 from J, leaving 14 bases between them. Germline V gene sequence: CDR1 LGHDT, CDR2 YNNKEL (reference sequence). The CDR3 is 14 amino acids.

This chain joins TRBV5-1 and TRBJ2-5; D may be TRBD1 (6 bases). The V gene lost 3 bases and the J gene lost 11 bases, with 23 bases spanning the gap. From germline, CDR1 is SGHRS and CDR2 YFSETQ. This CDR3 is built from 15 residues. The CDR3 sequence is CASSWAQGRAEEQYF. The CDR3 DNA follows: TGCGCCAGCAGCTGGGCCCAGGGGAGAGCGGAGGAGCAGTACTTC. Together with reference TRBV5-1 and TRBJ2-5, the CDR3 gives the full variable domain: KAGVTQTPRYLIKTRGQQVTLSCSPISGHRSVSWYQQTPGQGLQFLFEYFSETQRNKGNFPGRFSGRQFSNSRSEMNVSTLELGDSALYLCASSWAQGRAEEQYFGPGTRLLVL.

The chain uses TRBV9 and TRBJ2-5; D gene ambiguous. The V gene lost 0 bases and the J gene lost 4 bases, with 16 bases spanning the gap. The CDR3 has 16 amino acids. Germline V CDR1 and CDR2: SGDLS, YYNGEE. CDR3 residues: CASSVGGSPHGETQYF. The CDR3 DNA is TGTGCCAGCAGCGTAGGTGGCAGTCCCCATGGAGAGACCCAGTACTTC.

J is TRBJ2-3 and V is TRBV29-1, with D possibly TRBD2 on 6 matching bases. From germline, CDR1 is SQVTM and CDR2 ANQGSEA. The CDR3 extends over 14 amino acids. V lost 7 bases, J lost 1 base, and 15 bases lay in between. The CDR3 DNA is TGCAGCGCCGTGCCGCCGGGGGGCACAGATACGCAGTATTTT. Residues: CSAVPPGGTDTQYF.

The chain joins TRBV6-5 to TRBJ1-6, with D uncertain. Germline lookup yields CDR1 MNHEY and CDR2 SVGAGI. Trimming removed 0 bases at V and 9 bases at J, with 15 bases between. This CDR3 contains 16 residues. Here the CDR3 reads CASSYSATILGSPLHF. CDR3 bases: TGTGCCAGCAGTTACTCCGCGACAATCCTAGGTTCACCCCTCCACTTT.

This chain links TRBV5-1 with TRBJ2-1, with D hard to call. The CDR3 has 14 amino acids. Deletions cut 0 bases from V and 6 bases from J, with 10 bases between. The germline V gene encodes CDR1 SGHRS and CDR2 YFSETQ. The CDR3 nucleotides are TGCGCCAGCAGCTTGGAGGGTCCCAGCAATGAGCAGTTCTTC. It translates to CASSLEGPSNEQFF.

The DNA of the CDR3 is TGCAGTGCTAGTGGGCCGGGGAATACCAATCAGCCCCAGCATTTT. This translates into CSASGPGNTNQPQHF. The chain employs TRBV20-1 and TRBJ1-5; D is undetermined. V lost 3 bases, J lost 3 bases, and 15 bases lay in between. Germline V CDR1 and CDR2: DFQATT, SNEGSKA (reference sequence). There are 15 residues in the CDR3.

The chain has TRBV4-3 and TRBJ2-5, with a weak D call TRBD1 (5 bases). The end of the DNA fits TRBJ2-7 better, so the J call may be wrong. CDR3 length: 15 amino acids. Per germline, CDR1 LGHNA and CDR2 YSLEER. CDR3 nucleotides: TGCGCCAGCAGCCAAGACAGGGAAACTTCCTACGAGCAGTACTTC. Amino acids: CASSQDRETSYEQYF.

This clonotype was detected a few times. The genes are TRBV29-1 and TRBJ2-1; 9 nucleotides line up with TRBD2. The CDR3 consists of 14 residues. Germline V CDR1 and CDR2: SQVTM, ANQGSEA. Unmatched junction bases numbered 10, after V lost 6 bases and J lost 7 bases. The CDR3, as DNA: TGCAGCGTGAGGATCAGCGGGAGGTTGAATGAGCAGTTCTTC. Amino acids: CSVRISGRLNEQFF.

The chain's CDR3 is CASSHPGGRARGDEQFF. The CDR3 DNA is TGTGCCAGCAGCCATCCCGGCGGGAGGGCCAGAGGGGATGAGCAGTTCTTC. This chain links TRBV7-9 with TRBJ2-1, with 9 nucleotides matching TRBD2. Trimming cost V 5 bases and J 8 bases; bases outside gene matches: 16. This CDR3 has 17 amino acids. Germline lookup yields CDR1 SEHNR and CDR2 FQNEAQ (reference sequence).

This CDR3 reads CSATSGTNVDAFF. DNA for the CDR3: TGCAGTGCTACCTCCGGGACAAACGTCGATGCTTTCTTT. This chain connects TRBV20-1 to TRBJ1-1; tentatively, D is TRBD1 (6 bases). From germline, CDR1 is DFQATT and CDR2 SNEGSKA (reference sequence). The CDR3 length is 13 residues. Trimming stripped 4 bases from V and 11 bases from J, with 20 bases between.

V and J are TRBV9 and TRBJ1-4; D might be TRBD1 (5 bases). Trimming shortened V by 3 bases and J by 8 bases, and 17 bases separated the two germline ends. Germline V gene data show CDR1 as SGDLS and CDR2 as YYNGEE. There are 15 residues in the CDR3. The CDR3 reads CASSGKGTTGEKLFF. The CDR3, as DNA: TGTGCCAGCAGCGGAAAAGGGACTACGGGGGAAAAACTGTTTTTT.

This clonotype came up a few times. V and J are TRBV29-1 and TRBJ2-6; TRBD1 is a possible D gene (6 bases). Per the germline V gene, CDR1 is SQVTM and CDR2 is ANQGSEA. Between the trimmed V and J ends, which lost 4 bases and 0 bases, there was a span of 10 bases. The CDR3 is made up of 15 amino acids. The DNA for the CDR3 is TGCAGCGTTGCAGGGGTACTCTCTGGGGCCAACGTCCTGACTTTC. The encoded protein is CSVAGVLSGANVLTF. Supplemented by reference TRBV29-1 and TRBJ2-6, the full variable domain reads SAVISQKPSRDICQRGTSLTIQCQVDSQVTMMFWYRQQPGQSLTLIATANQGSEATYESGFVIDKFPISRPNLTFSTLTVSNMSPEDSSIYLCSVAGVLSGANVLTFGAGSRLTVL.

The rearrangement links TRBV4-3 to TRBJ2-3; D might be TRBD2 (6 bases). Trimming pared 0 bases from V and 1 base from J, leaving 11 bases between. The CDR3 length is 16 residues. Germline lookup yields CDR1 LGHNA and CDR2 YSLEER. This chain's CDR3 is CASSQELAEGTDTQYF. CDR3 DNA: TGCGCCAGCAGCCAAGAACTAGCAGAAGGCACAGATACGCAGTATTTT.

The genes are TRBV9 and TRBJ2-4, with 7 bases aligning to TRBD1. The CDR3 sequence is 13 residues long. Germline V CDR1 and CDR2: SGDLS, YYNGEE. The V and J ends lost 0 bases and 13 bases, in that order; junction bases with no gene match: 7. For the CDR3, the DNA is TGTGCCAGCAGCGTAGGGGACAGTTTGGAGCAGTACTTC. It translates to CASSVGDSLEQYF.

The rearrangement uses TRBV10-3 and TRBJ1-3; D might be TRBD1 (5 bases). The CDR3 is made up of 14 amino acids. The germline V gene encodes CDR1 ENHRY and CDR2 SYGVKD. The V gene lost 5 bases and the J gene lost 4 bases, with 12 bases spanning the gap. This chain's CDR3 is CAISPTRGGNTIYF. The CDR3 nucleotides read TGTGCCATCAGTCCCACCCGGGGCGGAAACACCATATATTTT.

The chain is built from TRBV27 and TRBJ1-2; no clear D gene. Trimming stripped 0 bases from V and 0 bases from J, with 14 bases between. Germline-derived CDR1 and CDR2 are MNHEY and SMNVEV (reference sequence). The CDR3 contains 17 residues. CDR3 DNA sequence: TGTGCCAGCAGTTTATCCGGGGAGGGAACAGCTAACTATGGCTACACCTTC. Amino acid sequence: CASSLSGEGTANYGYTF.

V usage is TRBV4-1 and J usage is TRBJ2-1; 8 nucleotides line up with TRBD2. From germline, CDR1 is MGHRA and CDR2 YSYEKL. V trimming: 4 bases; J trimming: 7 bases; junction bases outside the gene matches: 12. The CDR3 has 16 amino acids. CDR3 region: CASSPSGTGGYNEQFF. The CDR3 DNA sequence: TGCGCCAGCAGCCCCTCCGGGACGGGAGGGTATAATGAGCAGTTCTTC.

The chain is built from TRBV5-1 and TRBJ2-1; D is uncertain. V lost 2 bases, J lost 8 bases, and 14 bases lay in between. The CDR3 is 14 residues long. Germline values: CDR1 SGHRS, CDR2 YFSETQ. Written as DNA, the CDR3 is TGCGCCAGCAGCTTTCGGACGAGTGGCGATGAGCAGTTCTTC. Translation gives CASSFRTSGDEQFF. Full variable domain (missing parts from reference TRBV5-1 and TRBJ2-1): KAGVTQTPRYLIKTRGQQVTLSCSPISGHRSVSWYQQTPGQGLQFLFEYFSETQRNKGNFPGRFSGRQFSNSRSEMNVSTLELGDSALYLCASSFRTSGDEQFFGPGTRLTVL.

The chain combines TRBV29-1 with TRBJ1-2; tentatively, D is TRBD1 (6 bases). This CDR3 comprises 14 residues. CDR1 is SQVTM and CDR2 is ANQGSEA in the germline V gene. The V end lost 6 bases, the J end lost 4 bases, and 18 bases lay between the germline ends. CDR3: CSVDGPGTPYGYTF. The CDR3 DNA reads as TGCAGCGTCGACGGCCCCGGGACACCCTATGGCTACACCTTC.